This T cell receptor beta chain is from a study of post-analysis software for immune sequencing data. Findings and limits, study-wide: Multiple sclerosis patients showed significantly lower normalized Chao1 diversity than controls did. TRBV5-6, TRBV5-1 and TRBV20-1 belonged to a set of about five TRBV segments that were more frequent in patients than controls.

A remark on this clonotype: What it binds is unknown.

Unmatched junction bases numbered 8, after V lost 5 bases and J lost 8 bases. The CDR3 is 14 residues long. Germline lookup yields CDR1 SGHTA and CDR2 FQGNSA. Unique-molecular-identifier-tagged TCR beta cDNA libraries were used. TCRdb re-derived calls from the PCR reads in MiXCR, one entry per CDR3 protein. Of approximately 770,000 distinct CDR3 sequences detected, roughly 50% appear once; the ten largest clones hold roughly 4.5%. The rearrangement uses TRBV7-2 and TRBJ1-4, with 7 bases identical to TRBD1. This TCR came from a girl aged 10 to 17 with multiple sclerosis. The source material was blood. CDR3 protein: CASSPRQGPEKLFF. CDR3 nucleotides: TGTGCCAGCAGCCCTAGACAGGGTCCAGAAAAACTGTTTTTT.